This TCR beta chain was obtained from a study of identical twins. Trimming took off 4 bases at V and 1 base at J, with 7 bases between the two ends. Germline CDR1 reads SNHLY; CDR2 reads FYNNEI. CDR3 size: 13 residues. Points from the study as a whole: Rather than following the same donors, the conclusions depended on cross-sectional statistical analysis. Weaker excess twin sharing was seen among beta out-of-frame sequences. Monozygotic twins shared more out-of-frame TCR alpha than recombination models predicted.

Template switching introduced a universal primer site, and the cDNA bore unique molecular identifiers. MiXCR, applied by TCRdb to the 5' RACE reads, yields one record per CDR3 protein. The sample lists around 480,000 distinct CDR3 sequences, 13% to 15% occurring once. This clonotype showed up just a few times. Its antigen is not identified. These same data were also listed under a study on yellow fever vaccine responses in identical twins.

The chain recombines TRBV2 with TRBJ2-5, with D possibly matching TRBD1 (6 bases). Sequenced input: CD4+ T cells sorted from blood. The TCR was taken from a young woman in good health. In DNA form, the CDR3 reads TGTGCCAGCAGTGTGGACAGCCAAGAGACCCAGTACTTC. Residues: CASSVDSQETQYF. Based on the CDR3 plus reference TRBV2 and TRBJ2-5, the full variable domain is EPEVTQTPSHQVTQMGQEVILRCVPISNHLYFYWYRQILGQKVEFLVSFYNNEISEKSEIFDDQFSVERPDGSNFTLKIRSTKLEDSAMYFCASSVDSQETQYFGPGTRLLVL.